This paragraph reports one TCR beta chain. Which antigen it targets is not known. No qualities accompany the bases; no much larger clone lies one base away. TCRbeta CDR3 regions were amplified from genomic DNA using the immunoSEQ Assay, a bias-controlled multiplex PCR. Per the authors' processing: The number of nucleated cells in each sample was estimated by amplification of reference gene primers within the assay. Sequence reads were collapsed and filtered to measure the absolute abundance of every unique TCRbeta CDR3 rearrangement. For each sample, productive Simpson clonality was calculated as the square root of Simpson's diversity index over productive rearrangements. TCRdb stores this immuneACCESS table with in-frame sequences only. Part of the clones is absent; in the studies checked, under half of the shortfall reflects unresolved V genes, and no reason is known for the rest. V and J calls and clone size are given by that table; D and trimming were obtained from the DNA. For this sample the table gives roughly 230,000 clones, of which about 85% were detected only once. Roughly 6.7% of the sample rests with the top ten.

Participants in the prospective study were aged roughly 18 to 100 years, lived in approximately 26 United States geographic areas, and enrolled through a virtual design. Cohort assignment in the prospective study relied on participant-reported clinical history from a screening survey and a study questionnaire. Exposed participants were defined as having been in contact with someone with a PCR-confirmed or clinician-diagnosed COVID-19 case within 2 weeks of study entry. In the prospective study, mobile phlebotomists collected whole blood, serum and a nasopharyngeal or oropharyngeal swab from each participant. Participants in the prospective study had the option to provide additional blood draws and questionnaires over an approximately two-month period. Before DNA extraction, blood samples from the prospective study were shipped at room temperature or frozen. Deletion took 0 bases off V and 0 bases off J, with a span of 3 bases between the germline ends. CDR1 LNHDA and CDR2 SQIVND were looked up in the germline V gene (reference sequence). The CDR3 runs 15 amino acids, cysteine and phenylalanine included. Just CDR3 DNA is preserved here, 45 bases in frame from base 1.

This sample was included in a study of blood T cell repertoires in COVID-19 (dated by TCRdb to 2019 to 2021). For context, the study as a whole: The collaborator samples originated in the United States, Italy and Spain and spanned the acute and convalescent phases of COVID-19. The material from the prospective study consisted of cDNA or gDNA derived from T cells, B-cell-depleted T cells, or PBMCs. Subjects who had been exposed to COVID-19, were actively infected with it, or had recovered from it provided the deeply sampled blood TCRbeta repertoires that made up the dataset. The repertoires were made available in a free public database intended to serve as a resource for research on the immune response to SARS-CoV-2. Samples were obtained from the ongoing ImmuneRACE study (first 160 participants) and from over 1,000 subjects provided by 6 global collaborators. A de-identified subject ID, COVID-19 status, age in years and sex were almost always included in the sample metadata. Where available, HLA class I and class II types were obtained from metadata supplied by the sample provider rather than from assay-based typing.

What the work shows at the level of the full study, not this receptor alone: Clinical and demographic metadata were provided uncurated, with the amount varying by source and participant.

The sequence is built from TRBV19 and TRBJ1-6, with the D gene uncertain. The sequencing sample was made of PBMCs or T cells enriched from blood (not recorded which). The receptor's source is a woman aged 50 to 60 who had been exposed to COVID-19. The DNA sequence is as follows: TGTGCCAGTAGTATAGATAGCTCCTATAATTCACCCCTCCACTTT. It codes for CASSIDSSYNSPLHF.